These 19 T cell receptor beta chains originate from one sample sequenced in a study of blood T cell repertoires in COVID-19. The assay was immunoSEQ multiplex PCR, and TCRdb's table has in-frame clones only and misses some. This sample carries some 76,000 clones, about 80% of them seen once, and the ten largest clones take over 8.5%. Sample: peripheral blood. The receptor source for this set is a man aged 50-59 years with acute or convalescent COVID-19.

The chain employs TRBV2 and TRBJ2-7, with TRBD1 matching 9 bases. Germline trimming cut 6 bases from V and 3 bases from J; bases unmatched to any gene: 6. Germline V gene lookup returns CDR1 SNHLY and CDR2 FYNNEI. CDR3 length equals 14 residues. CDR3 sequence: CASRTGTGNYEQYF. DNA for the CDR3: TGTGCCAGCAGGACCGGGACAGGGAACTACGAGCAGTACTTC.

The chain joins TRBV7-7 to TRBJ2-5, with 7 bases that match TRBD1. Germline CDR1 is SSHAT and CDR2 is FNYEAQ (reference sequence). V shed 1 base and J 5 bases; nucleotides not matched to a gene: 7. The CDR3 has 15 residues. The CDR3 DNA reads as TGTGCCAGCAGCTTAGGGACAGGTGGCGAGGAGACCCAGTACTTC. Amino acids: CASSLGTGGEETQYF.

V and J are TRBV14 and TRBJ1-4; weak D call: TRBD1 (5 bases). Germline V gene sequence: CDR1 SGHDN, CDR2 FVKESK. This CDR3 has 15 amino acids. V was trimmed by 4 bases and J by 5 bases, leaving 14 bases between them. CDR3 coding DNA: TGTGCCAGCAGCCCCCGACAGACCCTGAATGAAAAACTGTTTTTT. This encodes CASSPRQTLNEKLFF. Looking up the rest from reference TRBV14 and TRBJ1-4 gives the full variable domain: EAGVTQFPSHSVIEKGQTVTLRCDPISGHDNLYWYRRVMGKEIKFLLHFVKESKQDESGMPNNRFLAERTGGTYSTLKVQPAELEDSGVYFCASSPRQTLNEKLFFGSGTQLSVL.

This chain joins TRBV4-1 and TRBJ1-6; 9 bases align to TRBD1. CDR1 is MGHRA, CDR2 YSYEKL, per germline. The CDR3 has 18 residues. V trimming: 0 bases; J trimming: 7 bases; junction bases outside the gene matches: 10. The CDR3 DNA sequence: TGCGCCAGCAGCCAAGAGCCGACCGGACAGGGGAACAATTCACCCCTCCACTTT. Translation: CASSQEPTGQGNNSPLHF.

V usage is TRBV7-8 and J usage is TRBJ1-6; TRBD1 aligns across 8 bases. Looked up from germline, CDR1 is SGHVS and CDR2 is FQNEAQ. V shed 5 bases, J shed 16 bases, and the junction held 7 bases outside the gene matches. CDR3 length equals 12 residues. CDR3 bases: TGTGCCAGCAGCCCCCGGGACAGGAGGCTCCACTTT. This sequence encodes CASSPRDRRLHF.

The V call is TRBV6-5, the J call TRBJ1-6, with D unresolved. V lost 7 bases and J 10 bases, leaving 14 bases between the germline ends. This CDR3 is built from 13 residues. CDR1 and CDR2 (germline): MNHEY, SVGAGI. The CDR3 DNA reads TGTGCCAGCAATCCGGGAACGGGATCACCCCTCCACTTT. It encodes CASNPGTGSPLHF.

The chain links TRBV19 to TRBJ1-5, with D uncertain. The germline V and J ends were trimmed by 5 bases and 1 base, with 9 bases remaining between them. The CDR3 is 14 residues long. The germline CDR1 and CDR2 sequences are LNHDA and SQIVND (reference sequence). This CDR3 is CASSGLISNQPQHF. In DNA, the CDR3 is TGTGCCAGTAGTGGCCTGATAAGCAATCAGCCCCAGCATTTT.

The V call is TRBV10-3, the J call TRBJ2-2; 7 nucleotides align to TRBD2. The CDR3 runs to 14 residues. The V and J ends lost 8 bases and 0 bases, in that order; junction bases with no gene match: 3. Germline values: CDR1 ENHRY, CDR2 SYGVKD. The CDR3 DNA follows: TGTGCCATCCGAGCGGGATCGAACACCGGGGAGCTGTTTTTT. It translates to CAIRAGSNTGELFF.

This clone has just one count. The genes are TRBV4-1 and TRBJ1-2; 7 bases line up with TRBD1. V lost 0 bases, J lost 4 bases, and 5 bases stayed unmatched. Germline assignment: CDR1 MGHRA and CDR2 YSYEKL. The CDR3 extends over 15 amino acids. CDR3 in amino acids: CASSQDRDRVYGYTF. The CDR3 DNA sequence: TGCGCCAGCAGCCAAGACCGGGACAGAGTCTATGGCTACACCTTC.

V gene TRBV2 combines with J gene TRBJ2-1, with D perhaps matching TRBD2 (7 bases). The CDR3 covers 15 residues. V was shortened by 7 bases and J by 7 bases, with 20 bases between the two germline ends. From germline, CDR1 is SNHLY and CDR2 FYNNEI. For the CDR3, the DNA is TGTGCCAGCACCCTACAGTGGACAGCGGGGAATGAGCAGTTCTTC. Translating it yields CASTLQWTAGNEQFF.

CDR3 in DNA: TGTGCCAGCAGTGGGGCCCTAAAAGAGACCCAGTACTTC. It encodes CASSGALKETQYF. The chain joins TRBV12-3 or TRBV12-4 to TRBJ2-5, with TRBD1 as a possible D gene (5 bases). V was cut by 5 bases and J by 3 bases, with 10 bases left in between. This CDR3 contains 13 residues.

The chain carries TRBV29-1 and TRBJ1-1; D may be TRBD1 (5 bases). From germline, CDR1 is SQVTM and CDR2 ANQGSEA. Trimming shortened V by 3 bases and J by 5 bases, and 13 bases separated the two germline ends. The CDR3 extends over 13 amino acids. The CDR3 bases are TGCAGCGTTGAGTCCCTTGGGGGGACTGAAGCTTTCTTT. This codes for CSVESLGGTEAFF. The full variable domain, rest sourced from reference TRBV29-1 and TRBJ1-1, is SAVISQKPSRDICQRGTSLTIQCQVDSQVTMMFWYRQQPGQSLTLIATANQGSEATYESGFVIDKFPISRPNLTFSTLTVSNMSPEDSSIYLCSVESLGGTEAFFGQGTRLTVV.

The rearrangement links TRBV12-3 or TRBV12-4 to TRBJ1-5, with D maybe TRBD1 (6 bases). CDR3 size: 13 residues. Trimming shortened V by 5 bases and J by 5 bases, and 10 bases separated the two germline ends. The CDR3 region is CASSAHRDQPQHF. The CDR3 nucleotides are TGTGCCAGCAGTGCGCACAGGGATCAGCCCCAGCATTTT.

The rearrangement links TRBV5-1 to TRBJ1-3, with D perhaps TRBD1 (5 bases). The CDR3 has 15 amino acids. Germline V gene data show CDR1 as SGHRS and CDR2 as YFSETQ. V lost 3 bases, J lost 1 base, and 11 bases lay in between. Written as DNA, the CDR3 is TGCGCCAGCAGCTCCTCCGGGACTTCTGGAAACACCATATATTTT. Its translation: CASSSSGTSGNTIYF.

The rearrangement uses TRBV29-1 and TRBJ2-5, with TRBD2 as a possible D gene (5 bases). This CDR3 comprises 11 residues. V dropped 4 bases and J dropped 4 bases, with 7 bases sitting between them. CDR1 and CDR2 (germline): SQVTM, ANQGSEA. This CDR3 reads CSVGGGETQYF. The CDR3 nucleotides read TGCAGCGTTGGCGGAGGAGAGACCCAGTACTTC.

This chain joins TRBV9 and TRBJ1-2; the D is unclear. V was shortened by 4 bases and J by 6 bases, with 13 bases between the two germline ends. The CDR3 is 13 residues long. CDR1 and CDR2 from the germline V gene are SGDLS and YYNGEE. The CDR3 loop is CASSPFRSDGYTF. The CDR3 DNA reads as TGTGCCAGCAGCCCCTTCCGTTCAGATGGCTACACCTTC.

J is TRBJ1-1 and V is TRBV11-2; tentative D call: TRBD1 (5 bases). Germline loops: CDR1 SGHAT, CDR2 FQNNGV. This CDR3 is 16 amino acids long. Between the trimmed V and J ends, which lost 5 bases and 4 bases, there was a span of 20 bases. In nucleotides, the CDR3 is TGTGCCAGCAGCGCCCAACAGGTGGGTGTGGGCACTGAAGCTTTCTTT. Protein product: CASSAQQVGVGTEAFF.

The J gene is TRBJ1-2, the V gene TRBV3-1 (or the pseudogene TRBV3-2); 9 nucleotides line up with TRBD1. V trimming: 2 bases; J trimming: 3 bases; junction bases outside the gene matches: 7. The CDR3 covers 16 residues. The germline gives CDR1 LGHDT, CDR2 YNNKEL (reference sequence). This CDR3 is CASSQQGTGPYYGYTF. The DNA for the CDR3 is TGTGCCAGCAGCCAACAAGGGACAGGGCCGTACTATGGCTACACCTTC.

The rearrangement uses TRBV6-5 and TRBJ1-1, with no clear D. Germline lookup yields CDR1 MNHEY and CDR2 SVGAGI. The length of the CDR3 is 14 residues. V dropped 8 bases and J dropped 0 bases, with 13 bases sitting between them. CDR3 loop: CASRVSRMNTEAFF. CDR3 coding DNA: TGTGCCAGCCGGGTATCGCGCATGAACACTGAAGCTTTCTTT.